This entry lists 2 T cell receptor beta chains sequenced from one sample in a study of regulatory T cells in long-lasting Graves disease. Relying on iRepertoire HTBI primers and Arm-PCR of CDR3 regions, the team built TCR beta libraries. Each CDR3 protein is one row after TCRdb ran MiXCR on the multiplex PCR reads. The table shows about 430,000 distinct CDR3 sequences, with roughly 15% occurring only once. The time point is: newly diagnosed GD, antithyroid drugs for less than 3 months. The TCR library was made from RNA extracted from PBMCs. A further study also used this sample, focusing on T cells in Graves' hyperthyroidism and ophthalmopathy.

The source material was peripheral blood mononuclear cells (PBMCs), sampled at new diagnosis, from a patient treated with antithyroid drugs. The receptors originated from a woman between 40 and 55 years old with Graves disease.

This chain connects TRBV7-9 to TRBJ1-2; D is unresolved. V was cut by 5 bases and J by 2 bases, with 6 bases left in between. The CDR3 sequence is 12 residues long. In germline, CDR1 is SEHNR, CDR2 FQNEAQ (reference sequence). DNA of the CDR3: TGTGCCAGCAGCAATTCCAACTATGGCTACACCTTC. This codes for CASSNSNYGYTF.

The gene calls are TRBV28 and TRBJ2-4, with D possibly TRBD2 on 6 matching bases. Germline CDR1 MDHEN, CDR2 SYDVKM. The CDR3 extends over 15 amino acids. Trimming took 2 bases from V and 8 from J, leaving 16 bases between them. The CDR3 DNA is TGTGCCAGCAGTTTAATAGCGGTGGGGTTCGACATTCAGTACTTC. It specifies CASSLIAVGFDIQYF.